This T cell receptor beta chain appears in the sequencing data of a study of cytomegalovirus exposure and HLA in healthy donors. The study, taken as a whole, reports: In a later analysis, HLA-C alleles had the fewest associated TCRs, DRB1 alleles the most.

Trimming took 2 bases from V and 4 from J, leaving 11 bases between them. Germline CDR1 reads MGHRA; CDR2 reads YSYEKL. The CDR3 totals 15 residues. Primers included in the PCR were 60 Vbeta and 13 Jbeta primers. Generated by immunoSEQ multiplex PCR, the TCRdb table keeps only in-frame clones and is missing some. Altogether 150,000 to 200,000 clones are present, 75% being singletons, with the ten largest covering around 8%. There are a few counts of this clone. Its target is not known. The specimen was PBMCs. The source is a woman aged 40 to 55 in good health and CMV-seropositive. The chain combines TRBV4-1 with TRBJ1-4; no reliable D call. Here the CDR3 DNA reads TGCGCCAGCAGCCAATTAACTGATTTTAATGAAAAACTGTTTTTT. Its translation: CASSQLTDFNEKLFF.